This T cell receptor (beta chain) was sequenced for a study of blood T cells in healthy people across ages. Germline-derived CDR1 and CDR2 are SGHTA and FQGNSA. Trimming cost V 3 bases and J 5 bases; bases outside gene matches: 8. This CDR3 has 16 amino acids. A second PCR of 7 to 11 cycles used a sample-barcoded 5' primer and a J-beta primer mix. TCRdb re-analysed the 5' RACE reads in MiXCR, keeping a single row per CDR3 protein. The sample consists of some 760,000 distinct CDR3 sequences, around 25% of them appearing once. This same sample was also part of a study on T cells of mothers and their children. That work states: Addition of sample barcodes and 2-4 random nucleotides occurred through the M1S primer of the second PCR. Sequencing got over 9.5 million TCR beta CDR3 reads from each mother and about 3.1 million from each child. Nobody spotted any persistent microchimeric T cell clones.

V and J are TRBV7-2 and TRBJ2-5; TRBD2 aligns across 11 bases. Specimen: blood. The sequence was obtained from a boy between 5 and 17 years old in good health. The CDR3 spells CASSFVAGGPGETQYF. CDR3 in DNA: TGTGCCAGCAGCTTCGTAGCGGGAGGGCCGGGGGAGACCCAGTACTTC.